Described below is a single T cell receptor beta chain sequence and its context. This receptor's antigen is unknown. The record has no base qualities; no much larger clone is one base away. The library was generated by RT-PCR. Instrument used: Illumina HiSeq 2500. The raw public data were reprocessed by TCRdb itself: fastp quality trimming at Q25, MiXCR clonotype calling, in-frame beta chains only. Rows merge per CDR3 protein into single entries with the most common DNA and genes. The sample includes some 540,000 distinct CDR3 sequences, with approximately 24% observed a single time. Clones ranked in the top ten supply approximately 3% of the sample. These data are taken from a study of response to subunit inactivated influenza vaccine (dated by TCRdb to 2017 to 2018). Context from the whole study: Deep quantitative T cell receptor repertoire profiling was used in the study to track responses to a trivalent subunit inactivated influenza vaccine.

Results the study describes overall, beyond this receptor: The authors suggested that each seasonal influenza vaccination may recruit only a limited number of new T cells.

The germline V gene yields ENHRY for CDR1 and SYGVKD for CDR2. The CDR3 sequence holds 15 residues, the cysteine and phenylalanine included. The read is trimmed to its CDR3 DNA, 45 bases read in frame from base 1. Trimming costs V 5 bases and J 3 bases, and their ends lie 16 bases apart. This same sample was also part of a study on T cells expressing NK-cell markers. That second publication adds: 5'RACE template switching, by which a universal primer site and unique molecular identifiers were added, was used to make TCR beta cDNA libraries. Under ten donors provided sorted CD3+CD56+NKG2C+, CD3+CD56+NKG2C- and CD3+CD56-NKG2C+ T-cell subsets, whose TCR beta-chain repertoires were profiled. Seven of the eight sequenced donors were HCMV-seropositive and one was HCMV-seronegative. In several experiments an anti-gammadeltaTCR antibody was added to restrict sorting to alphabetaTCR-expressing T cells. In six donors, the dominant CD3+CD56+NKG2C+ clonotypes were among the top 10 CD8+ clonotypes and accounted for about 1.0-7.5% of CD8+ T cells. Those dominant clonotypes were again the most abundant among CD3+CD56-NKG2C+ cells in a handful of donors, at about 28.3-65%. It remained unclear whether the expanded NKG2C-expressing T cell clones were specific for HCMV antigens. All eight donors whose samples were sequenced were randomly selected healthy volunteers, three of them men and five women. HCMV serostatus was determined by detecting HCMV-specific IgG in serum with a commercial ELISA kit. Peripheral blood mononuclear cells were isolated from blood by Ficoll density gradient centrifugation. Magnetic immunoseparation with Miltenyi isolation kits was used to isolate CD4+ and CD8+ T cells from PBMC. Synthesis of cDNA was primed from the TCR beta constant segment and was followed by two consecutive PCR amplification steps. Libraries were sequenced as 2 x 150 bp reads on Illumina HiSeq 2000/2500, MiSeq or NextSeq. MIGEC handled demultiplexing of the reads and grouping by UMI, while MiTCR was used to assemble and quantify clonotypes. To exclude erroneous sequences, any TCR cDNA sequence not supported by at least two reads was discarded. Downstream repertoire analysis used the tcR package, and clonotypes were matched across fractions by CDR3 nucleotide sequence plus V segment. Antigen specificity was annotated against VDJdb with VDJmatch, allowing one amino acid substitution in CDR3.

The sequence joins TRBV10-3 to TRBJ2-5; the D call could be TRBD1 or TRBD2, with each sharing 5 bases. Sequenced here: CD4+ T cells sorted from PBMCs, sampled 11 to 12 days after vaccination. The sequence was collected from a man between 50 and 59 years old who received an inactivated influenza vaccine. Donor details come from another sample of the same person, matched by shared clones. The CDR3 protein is CAISRFGTEKETQYF. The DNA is TGTGCCATCAGTCGATTCGGGACGGAAAAAGAGACCCAGTACTTC.